This T cell receptor (beta chain) was recorded in a study of naive and memory T cell subsets (dated by TCRdb to 2016 to 2017). General notes on the study: An open-source, UMI-based TCR alpha and beta sequencing pipeline was applied to sorted naive and memory peripheral blood T cell subsets. IgG serology results and the functional CMV T cell responses were in complete agreement. RNA was DNase-treated and reverse transcribed with TCR constant-region primers, mostly using SuperScript III. Overall results and qualifications from the work: Each clonotype was defined as a single alpha or beta chain sequence rather than as a paired alpha/beta receptor. Gini index rose and Shannon and inverse Simpson diversity fell from naive through CM, EM and EMRA in both CD4 and CD8 cells. The abundance of TCRs followed a power law with an exponent that differed between naive and memory subsets yet stayed consistent across the three individuals. After error correction, only a single occurrence was seen for over 95% of naive TCR sequences, so much steeper abundance distributions were produced than in memory subsets. RNA-based TCR counts may be influenced by expression changes linked to T cell activation and differentiation. The repertoire findings for the naive and memory subsets could not be validated, as no ground truth was available.

Separate amplification of TCR alpha and beta chain libraries was performed from the second PCR step onward. Donor CMV status was determined by IFNgamma production from CD4+ T cells after overnight stimulation of fresh PBMCs with CMV viral lysate. CD4 T cells were positively selected with Miltenyi beads, followed by positive selection of CD8 T cells from the CD4-negative fraction. Cells stained for CD3, CD4, CD8, CD45RA, CD27 and a live/dead dye were sorted on a BD Aria II into four subsets by CD45RA and CD27. A few healthy volunteers provided blood, and the blood of each volunteer was split into CD4 and CD8 T cells and then into four differentiation subsets. Roughly 120 ml of peripheral blood was collected from each donor, and PBMC were isolated by Ficoll-Paque PLUS density-gradient centrifugation. The sorted cells were lysed in RLT buffer, after which RNA was extracted using a Qiagen RNeasy kit and kept at -80 degrees C.

Library creation used UMI-ligation and nested PCR. To cover both TRBC1 and TRBC2, the beta constant-region primer consisted of an equimolar mix of two oligonucleotides. A single-stranded oligonucleotide containing the SP2 primer and a 12-nucleotide UMI was joined to the 3' end of the cDNA by T4 RNA ligase 1. Four rounds of PCR, combining the SP2 primer with nested alpha and beta constant-region primers, were used to amplify the ligated cDNA. Incubation of the ligation reaction was carried out at 16 degrees C for about 19-24 hours. To avoid over-amplification, PCR2 was usually performed as a SYBR Green qPCR and halted once a predetermined threshold was reached. All purifications after the first were performed with Agencourt AMPure XP magnetic beads. Library amounts were measured by Qubit and library quality was assessed on a TapeStation, where the main peak was expected at around 650 bp. The pooled libraries were sequenced on an Illumina MiSeq using v2 2x251 paired-end kits, which usually yielded roughly 0.95-2.2 million reads per sample. Each sample's library went into the pool at approximately 4.2 nM, and roughly 4.5-7.5% PhiX was added to help with cluster recognition. Processing in the source paper ran as follows. FASTQ reads processed by Demultiplexor were assigned V and J genes by Decombinator through tag matching that tolerated a single base-pair mismatch. By using UMIs, Collapsinator corrected both sequencing errors and the frequency errors caused by PCR heterogeneity. TCRs were translated and CDR3s were extracted from the conserved cysteine to the FGXG phenylalanine by CDR3Translator, with non-productive sequences being flagged. Repertoires were subsampled to equal numbers of UMI-defined TCRs before Gini, Shannon entropy and inverse Simpson indices were calculated. Within the linear range, a power law was fitted by maximum likelihood to the distributions of clonotype abundance. For one naive CD8 sample, the pipeline and MIGEC produced similar UMI counts, unique TCR numbers and clonal distributions. The repertoires were searched for about 7,000 CMV-associated CDR3 sequences that had been compiled from VDJdb and a published dataset. TCRdb applied fastp at Q25 and MiXCR to the public reads, then kept only in-frame beta chains. Duplicate CDR3 protein sequences are folded into a single record with the most common DNA and genes. The V and J calls were determined by TCRdb, not by the authors. This sample gives 100,000 or so distinct CDR3 sequences in total; 7% to 7.5% of them show up just once. The ten largest clonotypes hold over 1.5% of the sample.

This clonotype occurred many times. No antigen is known for it. No base-level quality is on record; no much larger clone is a single base apart. This receptor was taken from a human donor in good health. Input material: central memory CD4+ T cells from blood. In the paper's terms, the cell subset or site label means: central memory, CD45RA- CD27+.

The CDR3 region: CAWAAGGGYGYTF. DNA sequence: TGTGCCTGGGCCGCAGGGGGAGGCTATGGCTACACCTTC. The chain was built from TRBV30 and TRBJ1-2; TRBD1 agrees with 7 junctional bases. Trimmed from V: 5 bases; trimmed from J: 4 bases; junction bases lacking a gene match: 7. The cysteine opens and the phenylalanine closes a CDR3 of 13 amino acids. The read is trimmed to its CDR3 DNA, 39 bases read in frame from base 1. Reading the germline V gene (reference sequence) gives CDR1 GTSNPN and CDR2 SVGIG.